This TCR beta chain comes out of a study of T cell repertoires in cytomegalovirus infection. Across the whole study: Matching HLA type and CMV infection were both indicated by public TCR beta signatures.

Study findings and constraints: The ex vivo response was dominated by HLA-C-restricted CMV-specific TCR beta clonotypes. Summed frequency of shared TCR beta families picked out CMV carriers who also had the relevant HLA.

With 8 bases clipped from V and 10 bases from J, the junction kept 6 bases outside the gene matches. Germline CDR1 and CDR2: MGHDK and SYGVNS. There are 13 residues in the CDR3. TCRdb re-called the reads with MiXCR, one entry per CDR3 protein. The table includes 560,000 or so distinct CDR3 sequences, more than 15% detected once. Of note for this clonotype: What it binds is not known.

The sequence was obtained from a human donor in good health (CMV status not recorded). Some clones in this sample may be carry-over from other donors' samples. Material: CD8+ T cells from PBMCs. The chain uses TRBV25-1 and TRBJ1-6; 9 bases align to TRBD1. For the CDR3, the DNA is TGTGCCAGCTCACAGGGGGCAAGGTCACCCCTCCACTTT. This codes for CASSQGARSPLHF.